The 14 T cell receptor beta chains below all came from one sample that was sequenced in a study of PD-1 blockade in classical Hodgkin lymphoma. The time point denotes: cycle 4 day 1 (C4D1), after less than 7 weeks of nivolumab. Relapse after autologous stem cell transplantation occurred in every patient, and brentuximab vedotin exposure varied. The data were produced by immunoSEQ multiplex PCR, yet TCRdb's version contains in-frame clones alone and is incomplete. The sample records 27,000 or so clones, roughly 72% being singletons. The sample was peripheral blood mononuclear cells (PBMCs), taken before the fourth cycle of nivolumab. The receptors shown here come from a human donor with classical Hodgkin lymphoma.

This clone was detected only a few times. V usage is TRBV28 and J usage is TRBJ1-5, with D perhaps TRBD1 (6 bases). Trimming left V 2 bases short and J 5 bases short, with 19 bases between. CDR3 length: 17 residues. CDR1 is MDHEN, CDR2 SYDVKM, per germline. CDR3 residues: CASSLEKGGDAYQPQHF. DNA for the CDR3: TGTGCCAGCAGTTTAGAAAAGGGGGGCGACGCTTATCAGCCCCAGCATTTT.

CDR3 region: CASSLTGENTEAFF. In DNA, the CDR3 is TGCGCCAGCAGCTTAACCGGGGAGAACACTGAAGCTTTCTTT. The V call is TRBV5-1, the J call TRBJ1-1; D gene ambiguous. Germline loops: CDR1 SGHRS, CDR2 YFSETQ. V was pared by 2 bases and J by 1 base, with 9 bases between. This CDR3 comprises 14 residues.

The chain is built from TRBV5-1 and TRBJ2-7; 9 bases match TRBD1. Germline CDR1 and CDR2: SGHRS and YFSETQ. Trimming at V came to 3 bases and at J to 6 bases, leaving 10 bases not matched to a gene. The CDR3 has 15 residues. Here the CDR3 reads CASSYGQGFSSEQYF. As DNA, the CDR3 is TGCGCCAGCAGCTACGGACAGGGGTTCTCCAGCGAGCAGTACTTC.

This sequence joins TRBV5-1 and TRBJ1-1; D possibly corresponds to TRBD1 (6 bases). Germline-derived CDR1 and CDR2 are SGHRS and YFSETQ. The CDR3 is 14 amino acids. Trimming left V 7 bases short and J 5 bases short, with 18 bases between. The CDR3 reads CASGMGGARTEAFF. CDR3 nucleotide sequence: TGCGCCAGCGGTATGGGGGGGGCGAGGACTGAAGCTTTCTTT. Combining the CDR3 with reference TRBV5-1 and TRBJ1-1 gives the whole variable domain KAGVTQTPRYLIKTRGQQVTLSCSPISGHRSVSWYQQTPGQGLQFLFEYFSETQRNKGNFPGRFSGRQFSNSRSEMNVSTLELGDSALYLCASGMGGARTEAFFGQGTRLTVV.

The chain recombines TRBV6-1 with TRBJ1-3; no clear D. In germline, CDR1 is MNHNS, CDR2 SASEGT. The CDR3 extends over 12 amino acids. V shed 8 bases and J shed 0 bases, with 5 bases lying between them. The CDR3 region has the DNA TGTGCCAGCGTACCCTCTGGAAACACCATATATTTT. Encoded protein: CASVPSGNTIYF.

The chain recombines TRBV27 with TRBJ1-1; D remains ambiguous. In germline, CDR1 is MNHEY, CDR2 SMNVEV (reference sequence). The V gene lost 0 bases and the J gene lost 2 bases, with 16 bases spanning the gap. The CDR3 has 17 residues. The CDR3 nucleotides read TGTGCCAGCAGTTTATCGGGAGACCACCTACTTAACACTGAAGCTTTCTTT. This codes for CASSLSGDHLLNTEAFF.

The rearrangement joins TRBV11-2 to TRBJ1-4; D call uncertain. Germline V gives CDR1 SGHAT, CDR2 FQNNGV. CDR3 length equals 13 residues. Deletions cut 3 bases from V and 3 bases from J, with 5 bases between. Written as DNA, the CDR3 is TGTGCCAGCAGCTTGTGGTCTAATGAAAAACTGTTTTTT. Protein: CASSLWSNEKLFF.

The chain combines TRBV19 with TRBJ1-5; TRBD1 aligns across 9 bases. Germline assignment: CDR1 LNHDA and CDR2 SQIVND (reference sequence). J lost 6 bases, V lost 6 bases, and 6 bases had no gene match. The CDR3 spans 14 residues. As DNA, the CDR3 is TGTGCCAGTAGCCCGGGACAGGGTCGTCAGCCCCAGCATTTT. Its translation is CASSPGQGRQPQHF. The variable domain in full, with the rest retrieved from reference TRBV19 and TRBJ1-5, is DGGITQSPKYLFRKEGQNVTLSCEQNLNHDAMYWYRQDPGQGLRLIYYSQIVNDFQKGDIAEGYSVSREKKESFPLTVTSAQKNPTAFYLCASSPGQGRQPQHFGDGTRLSIL.

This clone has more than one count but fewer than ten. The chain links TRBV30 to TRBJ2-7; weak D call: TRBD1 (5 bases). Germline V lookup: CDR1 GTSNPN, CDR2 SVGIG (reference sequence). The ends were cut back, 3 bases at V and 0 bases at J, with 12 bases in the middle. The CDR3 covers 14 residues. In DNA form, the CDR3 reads TGTGCCTGGAGCGAAGGACACTCCTCCTACGAGCAGTACTTC. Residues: CAWSEGHSSYEQYF.

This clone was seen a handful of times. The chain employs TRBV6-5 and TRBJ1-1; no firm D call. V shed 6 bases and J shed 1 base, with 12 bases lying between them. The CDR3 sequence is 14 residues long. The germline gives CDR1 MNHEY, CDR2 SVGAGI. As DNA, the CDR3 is TGTGCCAGCAGCTCTCGCGTGGGGAACACTGAAGCTTTCTTT. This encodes CASSSRVGNTEAFF.

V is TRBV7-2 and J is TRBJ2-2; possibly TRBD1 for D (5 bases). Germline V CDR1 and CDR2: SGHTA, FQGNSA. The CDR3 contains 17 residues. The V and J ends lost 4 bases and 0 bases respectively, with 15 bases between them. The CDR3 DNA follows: TGTGCCAGCAGCTCCGTCAGGGTATTCGCGAACACCGGGGAGCTGTTTTTT. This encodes CASSSVRVFANTGELFF.

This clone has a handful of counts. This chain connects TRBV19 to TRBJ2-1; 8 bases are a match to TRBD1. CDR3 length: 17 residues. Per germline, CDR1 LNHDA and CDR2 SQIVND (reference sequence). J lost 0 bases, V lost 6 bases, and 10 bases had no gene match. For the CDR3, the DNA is TGTGCCAGTAGCCGGGACAGGCTGAAGGGCTCCTACAATGAGCAGTTCTTC. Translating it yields CASSRDRLKGSYNEQFF.

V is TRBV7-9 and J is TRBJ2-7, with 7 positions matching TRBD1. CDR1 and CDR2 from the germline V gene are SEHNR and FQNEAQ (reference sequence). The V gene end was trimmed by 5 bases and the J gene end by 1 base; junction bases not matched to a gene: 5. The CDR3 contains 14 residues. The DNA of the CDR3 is TGTGCCAGCAGCCCCCGGGACAGTTCCTACGAGCAGTACTTC. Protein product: CASSPRDSSYEQYF.

As DNA, the CDR3 is TGTGCCAGCAGCGCCTGGGATCAGTCCTATGGCTACACCTTC. Its translation is CASSAWDQSYGYTF. This rearrangement joins TRBV7-9 to TRBJ1-2, with D uncertain. With 5 bases removed from V and 4 bases from J, the gap between germline ends came to 14 bases. From germline, CDR1 is SEHNR and CDR2 FQNEAQ (reference sequence). This CDR3 has 14 residues. The whole variable domain, remainder taken from reference TRBV7-9 and TRBJ1-2, is DTGVSQNPRHKITKRGQNVTFRCDPISEHNRLYWYRQTLGQGPEFLTYFQNEAQLEKSRLLSDRFSAERPKGSFSTLEIQRTEQGDSAMYLCASSAWDQSYGYTFGSGTRLTVV.